This TCR beta chain was captured by sequencing in a study of blood T cell repertoires in COVID-19. This clone was seen a handful of times. In the source study's methods: How many nucleated cells were present was estimated from reference gene primer amplification. Assay used: immunoSEQ multiplex PCR; TCRdb lists only in-frame clones, some missing. V and J calls and clone size come straight from that table; D and trimming were deduced from the DNA. The sample records about 160,000 clones, 80% to 90% being singletons. V lost 2 bases and J lost 8; bases outside the gene matches: 2. This CDR3 region has 15 residues. In germline, CDR1 is SGHDT, CDR2 YYEEEE.

The sequencing input was peripheral blood. This TCR came from a woman aged 65 to 85 with COVID-19, enrolled during active disease. The V call is TRBV5-6, the J call TRBJ2-1; 15 nucleotides match TRBD2. As DNA, the CDR3 is TGTGCCAGCAGCTTCGGACTAGCGGGGGGGCATGAGCAGTTCTTC. Its translation is CASSFGLAGGHEQFF.